This TCR beta chain emerged from a study of CD8 T cells in ankylosing spondylitis. Germline V gene lookup returns CDR1 SEHNR and CDR2 FQNEAQ (reference sequence). This CDR3 has 16 amino acids. Trimming pared 2 bases from V and 2 bases from J, leaving 13 bases between. This clonotype was recorded many times. What it recognizes is unknown. Study results and limitations: There were earlier reports of some motif variants in reactive arthritis synovial fluid and blood. Made up of 7 to 9 highly homologous variants, a TCR beta motif appeared characteristic of ankylosing spondylitis blood. The study looked at matched synovial fluid samples from ankylosing spondylitis patients. Disease-linked clones were reported to be significantly enriched there.

As the method for making TCR beta libraries, quantitative 5'-RACE with molecular barcodes was used. TCRdb redid the calling of the 5' RACE reads with MiXCR, one entry per CDR3 protein. The data show under 150,000 distinct CDR3 sequences, about an eighth seen once. This TCR derives from a female donor with ankylosing spondylitis or in good health (not recorded which). This chain joins TRBV7-9 and TRBJ1-3; D call uncertain. Sequencing was done on a sample of blood, either unsorted or a sorted T cell fraction (not recorded which). CDR3 DNA sequence: TGTGCCAGCAGCTTAAGTAGGGCAAGCACTGGAAACACCATATATTTT. Its translation is CASSLSRASTGNTIYF.